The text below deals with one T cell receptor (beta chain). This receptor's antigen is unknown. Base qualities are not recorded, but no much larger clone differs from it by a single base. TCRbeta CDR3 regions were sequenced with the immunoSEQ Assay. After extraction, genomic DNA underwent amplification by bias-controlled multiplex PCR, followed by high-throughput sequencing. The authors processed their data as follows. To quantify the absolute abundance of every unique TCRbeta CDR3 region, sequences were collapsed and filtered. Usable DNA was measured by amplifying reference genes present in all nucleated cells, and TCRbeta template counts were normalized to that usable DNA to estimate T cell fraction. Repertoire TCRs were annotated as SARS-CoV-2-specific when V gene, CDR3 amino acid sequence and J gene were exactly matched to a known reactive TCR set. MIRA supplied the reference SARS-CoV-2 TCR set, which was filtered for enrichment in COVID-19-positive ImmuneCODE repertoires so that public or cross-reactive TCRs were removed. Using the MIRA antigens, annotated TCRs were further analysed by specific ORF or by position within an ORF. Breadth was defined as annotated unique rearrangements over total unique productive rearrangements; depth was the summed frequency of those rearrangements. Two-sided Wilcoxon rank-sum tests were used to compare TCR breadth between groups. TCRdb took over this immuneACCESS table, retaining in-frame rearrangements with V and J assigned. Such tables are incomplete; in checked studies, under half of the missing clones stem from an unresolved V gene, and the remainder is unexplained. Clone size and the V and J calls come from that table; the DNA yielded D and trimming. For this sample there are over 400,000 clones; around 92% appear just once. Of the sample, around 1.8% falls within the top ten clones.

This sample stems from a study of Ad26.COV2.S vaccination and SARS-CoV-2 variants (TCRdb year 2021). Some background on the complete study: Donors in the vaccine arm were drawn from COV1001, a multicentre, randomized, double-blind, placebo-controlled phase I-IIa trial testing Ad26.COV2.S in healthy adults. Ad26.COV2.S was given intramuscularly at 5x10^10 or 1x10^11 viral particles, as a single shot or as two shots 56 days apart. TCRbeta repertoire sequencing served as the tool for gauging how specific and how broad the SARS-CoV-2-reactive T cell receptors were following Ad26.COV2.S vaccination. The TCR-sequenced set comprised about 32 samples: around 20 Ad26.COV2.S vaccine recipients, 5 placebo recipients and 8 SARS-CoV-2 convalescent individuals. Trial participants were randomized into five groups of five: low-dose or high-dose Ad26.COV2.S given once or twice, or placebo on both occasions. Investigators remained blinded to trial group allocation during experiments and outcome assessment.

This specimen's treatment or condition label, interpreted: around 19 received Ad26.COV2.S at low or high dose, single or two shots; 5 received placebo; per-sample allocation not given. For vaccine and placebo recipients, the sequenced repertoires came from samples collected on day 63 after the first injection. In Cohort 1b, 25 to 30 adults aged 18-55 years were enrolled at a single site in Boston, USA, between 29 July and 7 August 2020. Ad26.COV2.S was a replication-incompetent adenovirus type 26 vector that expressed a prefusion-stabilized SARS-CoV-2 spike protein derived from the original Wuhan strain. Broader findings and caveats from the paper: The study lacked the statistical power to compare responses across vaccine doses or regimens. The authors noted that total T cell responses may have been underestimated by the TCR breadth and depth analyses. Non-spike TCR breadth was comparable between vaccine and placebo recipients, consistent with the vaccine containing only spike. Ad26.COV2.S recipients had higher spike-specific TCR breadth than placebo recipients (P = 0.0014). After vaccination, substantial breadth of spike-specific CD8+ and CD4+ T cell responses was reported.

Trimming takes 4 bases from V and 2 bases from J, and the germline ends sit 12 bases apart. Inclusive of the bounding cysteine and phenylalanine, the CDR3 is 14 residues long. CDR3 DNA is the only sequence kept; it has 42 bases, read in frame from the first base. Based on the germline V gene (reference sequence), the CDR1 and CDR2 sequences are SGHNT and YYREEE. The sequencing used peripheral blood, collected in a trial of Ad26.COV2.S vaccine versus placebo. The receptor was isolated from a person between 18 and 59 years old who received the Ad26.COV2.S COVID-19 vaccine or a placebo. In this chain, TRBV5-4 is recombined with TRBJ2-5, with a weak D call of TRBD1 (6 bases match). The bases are TGTGCCAGCAGCACCCTAGGACAGCAAGAGACCCAGTACTTC. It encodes CASSTLGQQETQYF.